These 6 T cell receptor beta chains were all obtained from the same sample, sequenced in a study of shared clonotypes between healthy human individuals. This table comes from immunoSEQ multiplex PCR, and its TCRdb copy is limited to in-frame clones, with some not included. This repertoire shows around 550,000 clones, approximately 96% found once; its top ten account for approximately 0.11%. CD8 cells classed as naive were CD45RO-negative and positively selected for CCR7, excluding terminally differentiated effector memory CD45RA+ cells. Sample: naive CD8+ T cells sorted from blood. These receptors were taken from a woman aged 25 to 45 in good health.

The CDR3 DNA follows: TGTGCCATCCTGGGGGCGGGCTGCACAGATACGCAGTATTTT. It specifies CAILGAGCTDTQYF. The chain is built from TRBV19 and TRBJ2-3, with D possibly TRBD1 on 6 matching bases. CDR1 is LNHDA, CDR2 SQIVND, per germline (reference sequence). The CDR3 contains 14 residues. The ends were cut back, 10 bases at V and 1 base at J, with 15 bases in the middle.

The chain joins TRBV27 to TRBJ2-7; D possibly corresponds to TRBD2 (6 bases). V was pared by 5 bases and J by 3 bases, with 14 bases between. Germline-derived CDR1 and CDR2 are MNHEY and SMNVEV (reference sequence). The CDR3 sequence is 14 residues long. The CDR3 bases are TGTGCCAGCAGTACCCGCGGGACGGGCTACGAGCAGTACTTC. This encodes CASSTRGTGYEQYF.

This clone was detected only a few times. The chain joins TRBV7-9 to TRBJ2-1; 7 bases are shared with TRBD2. CDR3 length: 13 residues. V was pared by 4 bases and J by 5 bases, with 2 bases of the junction left unmatched. Germline V lookup: CDR1 SEHNR, CDR2 FQNEAQ (reference sequence). The CDR3 loop reads CASSSGLDNEQFF. CDR3 DNA: TGTGCCAGCAGCTCCGGACTAGACAATGAGCAGTTCTTC.

The chain couples TRBV28 to TRBJ2-7; 10 nucleotides align to TRBD2. This CDR3 is 14 amino acids long. J gave up 4 bases and V 4 bases, and 4 bases lay outside the gene matches. In germline, CDR1 is MDHEN, CDR2 SYDVKM. The CDR3 DNA reads TGTGCCAGCAGTTCTAGGACTAGCGGTTACGAGCAGTACTTC. Translated: CASSSRTSGYEQYF.

Comments on this clone: The same CDR3 can be traced to other DNA sequences in this sample. The chain couples TRBV27 to TRBJ1-1; D is undetermined. The CDR3 is made up of 13 amino acids. Germline-derived CDR1 and CDR2 are MNHEY and SMNVEV (reference sequence). V was trimmed by 2 bases and J by 4 bases, leaving 8 bases between them. The CDR3 loop is CASSLRGFTEAFF. The CDR3 DNA is TGTGCCAGCAGTTTACGTGGCTTCACTGAAGCTTTCTTT.

This rearrangement joins TRBV25-1 to TRBJ2-7; D may be TRBD2 (6 bases). The germline CDR1 and CDR2 sequences are MGHDK and SYGVNS. This CDR3 region has 15 residues. Trimming shortened V by 4 bases and J by 4 bases, and 17 bases separated the two germline ends. The chain's CDR3 is CASSGLGTQPYEQYF. The CDR3 DNA is TGTGCCAGCAGTGGTCTAGGGACTCAACCTTACGAGCAGTACTTC.